This entry lists 20 T cell receptor beta chains sequenced from one sample in a study of control samples from healthy donors and cancer patients. The method was immunoSEQ multiplex PCR; TCRdb's version includes in-frame clones alone and lacks a portion of them. The sample includes 160,000 or so clones, around 94% of them seen just once. The sample taken for sequencing was PBMCs. These receptors originate from a man between 60 and 75 years old with colorectal cancer.

This chain links TRBV7-2 with TRBJ1-6; D perhaps matches TRBD1 (6 bases). Per the germline V gene, CDR1 is SGHTA and CDR2 is FQGNSA. The CDR3 runs 12 residues. The CDR3 DNA sequence: TGTGGGGCGGGGGCGCGAAATTCACCCCTCCACTTT. This sequence encodes CGAGARNSPLHF.

The V and J genes are TRBV3-1 (or the pseudogene TRBV3-2) and TRBJ1-4; 9 bases are shared with TRBD1. V shed 4 bases and J 6 bases; nucleotides not matched to a gene: 3. The CDR3 runs 14 residues. Germline CDR1 reads LGHDT; CDR2 reads YNNKEL (reference sequence). The CDR3 DNA follows: TGTGCCAGCAGCCCACGACAGGGGGATGAAAAACTGTTTTTT. Protein product: CASSPRQGDEKLFF.

This CDR3 is CASSLLGLLQETQYF. The CDR3 nucleotides are TGCGCCAGCAGCCTACTTGGACTCCTCCAAGAGACCCAGTACTTC. The gene calls are TRBV5-1 and TRBJ2-5; D may be TRBD2 (5 bases). Germline-derived CDR1 and CDR2 are SGHRS and YFSETQ. This CDR3 region has 15 residues. The V end lost 4 bases, the J end lost 1 base, and 14 bases lay between the germline ends.

The chain combines TRBV28 with TRBJ2-7; D is unclear. The germline V and J ends were trimmed by 2 bases and 1 base, with 12 bases remaining between them. This CDR3 has 15 residues. Per germline, CDR1 MDHEN and CDR2 SYDVKM. CDR3 bases: TGTGCCAGCAGTTTAGGATTCGGTCGTTCCTACGAGCAGTACTTC. It translates to CASSLGFGRSYEQYF.

J is TRBJ2-1 and V is TRBV19; no clear D. Between the trimmed V and J ends, which lost 8 bases and 3 bases, there was a span of 11 bases. CDR3 length: 13 residues. The germline gives CDR1 LNHDA, CDR2 SQIVND (reference sequence). CDR3 sequence: CASSLRDYNEQFF. In nucleotides, the CDR3 is TGTGCCAGTTCGTTGCGTGACTACAATGAGCAGTTCTTC.

The rearrangement uses TRBV28 and TRBJ1-5; TRBD1 aligns across 9 bases. Germline V CDR1 and CDR2: MDHEN, SYDVKM. The CDR3 runs 14 residues. Germline trimming cut 5 bases from V and 10 bases from J; bases unmatched to any gene: 9. The CDR3 nucleotides are TGTGCCAGCAGTCCCGGGACAGGGCTAAGTCCCCAGCATTTT. This translates into CASSPGTGLSPQHF.

The V and J genes are TRBV6-2 or TRBV6-3 and TRBJ1-2, with TRBD1 matching 9 bases. This CDR3 has 15 amino acids. Germline V gives CDR1 MNHEY, CDR2 SVGEGT. V shed 6 bases and J 6 bases; nucleotides not matched to a gene: 11. The chain's CDR3 is CASSPPGQGTDGYTF. The CDR3 DNA sequence: TGTGCCAGCAGCCCCCCGGGACAGGGTACTGATGGCTACACCTTC.

Written as DNA, the CDR3 is TGTGCCTGGAGTGTACTTGGGCAGGGAAACACTGAAGCTTTCTTT. Encoded protein: CAWSVLGQGNTEAFF. J is TRBJ1-1 and V is TRBV30, with TRBD1 as a possible D gene (5 bases). V lost 0 bases and J 2 bases, leaving 13 bases between the germline ends. CDR3 length: 15 residues. Germline V gene sequence: CDR1 GTSNPN, CDR2 SVGIG (reference sequence). Using reference TRBV30 and TRBJ1-1 for the parts outside the CDR3, the full variable domain is SQTIHQWPATLVQPVGSPLSLECTVEGTSNPNLYWYRQAAGRGLQLLFYSVGIGQISSEVPQNLSASRPQDRQFILSSKKLLLSDSGFYLCAWSVLGQGNTEAFFGQGTRLTVV.

This clone was found once. This chain joins TRBV5-1 and TRBJ2-1, with TRBD2 identical over 9 bases. Germline lookup yields CDR1 SGHRS and CDR2 YFSETQ. The CDR3 has 16 amino acids. V lost 0 bases to trimming and J lost 4 bases; unmatched junction nucleotides: 5. CDR3 region: CASSLAPSGEYNEQFF. CDR3 DNA sequence: TGCGCCAGCAGCTTGGCCCCTAGCGGGGAGTACAATGAGCAGTTCTTC.

The chain combines TRBV27 with TRBJ2-7; 9 bases match TRBD1. Trimming removed 5 bases from V and 5 bases from J; junction bases left unmatched: 7. Germline-derived CDR1 and CDR2 are MNHEY and SMNVEV (reference sequence). The CDR3 is made up of 14 amino acids. The DNA of the CDR3 is TGTGCCAGCAGTCTATGGGACAGGGCCAACGAGCAGTACTTC. Translated, it gives CASSLWDRANEQYF.

The chain uses TRBV6-5 and TRBJ1-2; weak D call: TRBD1 (5 bases). The V end lost 8 bases, the J end lost 4 bases, and 11 bases lay between the germline ends. Germline assignment: CDR1 MNHEY and CDR2 SVGAGI. The CDR3 is 12 residues long. The CDR3: CASLAGTYGYTF. In DNA form, the CDR3 reads TGTGCCAGCCTGGCAGGGACCTATGGCTACACCTTC.

The gene calls are TRBV11-2 and TRBJ1-3, with D possibly being TRBD1 (6 bases). V lost 5 bases, J lost 2 bases, and 19 bases lay in between. Germline CDR1 SGHAT, CDR2 FQNNGV. This CDR3 contains 17 residues. The DNA of the CDR3 is TGTGCCAGCAGCCCAGTCGGAACAGGGCTAACTGGAAACACCATATATTTT. Translated, it gives CASSPVGTGLTGNTIYF.

This chain uses TRBV5-1 with TRBJ2-7; 7 bases map to TRBD2. The CDR3 sequence is 13 residues long. Germline V lookup: CDR1 SGHRS, CDR2 YFSETQ. Trimming removed 4 bases from V and 6 bases from J; junction bases left unmatched: 7. CDR3 region: CASSPPGRVEQYF. In nucleotides, the CDR3 is TGCGCCAGCAGCCCCCCGGGGAGGGTCGAGCAGTACTTC.

The V and J genes are TRBV19 and TRBJ1-6, with no clear D. The CDR3 is 14 residues long. Per the germline V gene, CDR1 is LNHDA and CDR2 is SQIVND (reference sequence). V lost 3 bases, J lost 4 bases, and 7 bases lay in between. CDR3 sequence (DNA): TGTGCCAGTAGTATCGGCGAATATAATTCACCCCTCCACTTT. It specifies CASSIGEYNSPLHF.

The chain uses TRBV12-3 or TRBV12-4 and TRBJ2-5; maybe TRBD1 (6 bases). There are 13 residues in the CDR3. V lost 0 bases and J lost 7, with 9 bases in between. DNA for the CDR3: TGTGCCAGCAGTTTAGCGGGGGCTGGGACCCAGTACTTC. Protein sequence: CASSLAGAGTQYF.

Note on this clone: The junction departs from germline at one end; a sequencing error may be responsible. The chain employs TRBV24-1 and TRBJ1-4; D gene ambiguous. The germline gives CDR1 KGHDR, CDR2 SFDVKD. The CDR3 sequence is 10 residues long. CDR3 DNA: TGTGCCCCCACACCCCTTTTCAAGGTTTTT. Translation: CAPTPLFKVF.

This chain joins TRBV7-2 and TRBJ2-3, with D tentatively TRBD2 (6 bases). The ends were cut back, 5 bases at V and 1 base at J, with 16 bases in the middle. The CDR3 sequence is 16 residues long. Germline V gene sequence: CDR1 SGHTA, CDR2 FQGNSA. The CDR3: CASSPREVAGTDTQYF. The CDR3 DNA is TGTGCCAGCAGCCCGCGAGAGGTAGCGGGCACAGATACGCAGTATTTT. The variable domain in full, with the rest retrieved from reference TRBV7-2 and TRBJ2-3, is GAGVSQSPSNKVTEKGKDVELRCDPISGHTALYWYRQSLGQGLEFLIYFQGNSAPDKSGLPSDRFSAERTGGSVSTLTIQRTQQEDSAVYLCASSPREVAGTDTQYFGPGTRLTVL.

The chain carries TRBV25-1 and TRBJ1-1, with D perhaps matching TRBD1 (5 bases). CDR3 length: 15 residues. V lost 4 bases and J 1 base, leaving 13 bases between the germline ends. Germline V gene data show CDR1 as MGHDK and CDR2 as SYGVNS. The CDR3 here is CASSGWVGENTEAFF. CDR3 DNA: TGTGCCAGCAGTGGCTGGGTGGGGGAGAACACTGAAGCTTTCTTT. Full variable domain (remainder filled in from reference TRBV25-1 and TRBJ1-1): EADIYQTPRYLVIGTGKKITLECSQTMGHDKMYWYQQDPGMELHLIHYSYGVNSTEKGDLSSESTVSRIRTEHFPLTLESARPSHTSQYLCASSGWVGENTEAFFGQGTRLTVV.

The rearrangement links TRBV7-9 to TRBJ2-2; D gene ambiguous. This CDR3 is built from 15 residues. Germline V gene data show CDR1 as SEHNR and CDR2 as FQNEAQ (reference sequence). V lost 1 base and J 8 bases, leaving 14 bases between the germline ends. The CDR3 sequence: CASSLGVATMGELFF. The CDR3 DNA sequence: TGTGCCAGCAGCTTAGGAGTGGCCACTATGGGGGAGCTGTTTTTT.

The chain links TRBV29-1 to TRBJ1-2; D perhaps matches TRBD1 (6 bases). V was pared by 1 base and J by 8 bases, with 20 bases between. The CDR3 totals 15 residues. The germline V gene has CDR1 SQVTM and CDR2 ANQGSEA. The CDR3 loop reads CSVEGTAWGGYGYTF. The CDR3 DNA is TGCAGCGTTGAAGGGACAGCCTGGGGGGGATACGGCTACACCTTC.